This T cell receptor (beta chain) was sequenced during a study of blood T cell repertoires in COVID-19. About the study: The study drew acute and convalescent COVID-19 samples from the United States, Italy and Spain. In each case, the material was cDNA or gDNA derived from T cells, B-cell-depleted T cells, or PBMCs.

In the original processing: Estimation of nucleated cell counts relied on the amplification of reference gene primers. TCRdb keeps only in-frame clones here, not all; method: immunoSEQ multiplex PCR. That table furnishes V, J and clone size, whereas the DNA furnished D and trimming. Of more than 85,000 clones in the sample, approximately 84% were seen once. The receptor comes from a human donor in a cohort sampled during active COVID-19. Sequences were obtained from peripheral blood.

The CDR3 loop reads CASRRTAAEQYF. For the CDR3, the DNA is TGTGCCAGCAGGCGAACAGCCGCCGAGCAGTACTTC. The chain combines TRBV28 with TRBJ2-7; D remains unclear. V lost 6 bases, J lost 6 bases, and 12 bases lay in between. CDR1 is MDHEN and CDR2 is SYDVKM in the germline V gene. This CDR3 region has 12 residues.